This TCR beta chain was obtained from a study of cytomegalovirus exposure and HLA in healthy donors. Study-wide results and limits: Using a false discovery rate of 0.05, a later analysis showed that around 16,000 TCR beta sequences were associated with HLA alleles. When a later analysis was performed, an Asian-associated ancestry cluster reportedly had fewer N-insertions than the approximately 700-donor mean.

This PCR relied on a set of 60 Vbeta primers and 13 Jbeta primers. Only in-frame clones appear in the TCRdb table, and some are missing; sequencing was by immunoSEQ multiplex PCR. The sample carries roughly 110,000 clones, around three quarters recorded once. CDR3 length: 15 amino acids. Trimming at V came to 6 bases and at J to 1 base, leaving 8 bases not matched to a gene. The germline V gene encodes CDR1 MNHEY and CDR2 SVGAGI. With regard to this clone: The antigen remains undetermined.

This receptor was obtained from a female donor in good health and CMV-seronegative. The chain carries TRBV6-5 and TRBJ1-1; 7 nucleotides line up with TRBD1. Sequencing was done on a sample of PBMCs. The CDR3 nucleotides are TGTGCCAGCAGGATTGACAGGGCGACGAACACTGAAGCTTTCTTT. It specifies CASRIDRATNTEAFF.